The source of this TCR beta chain is a study of CD8 T cells in ankylosing spondylitis. Study-wide points: One TCR beta motif, made up of fewer than 10 highly homologous variants, appeared characteristic of ankylosing spondylitis blood. There was reportedly significant enrichment of clones that were disease-linked in matched ankylosing spondylitis synovial fluid.

Using its own MiXCR run on the 5' RACE reads, TCRdb lists one record per CDR3 protein. The data show under 250,000 distinct CDR3 sequences, with 7% to 10% seen just once and about 5% held by the top ten. This clonotype was picked up many times. Its matching antigen is unknown. Sequencing was performed on blood, either unsorted or a sorted T cell fraction (not recorded which). This clonotype was obtained from a female donor with ankylosing spondylitis or in good health (not recorded which).

CDR3 coding DNA: TGCAGTGCTCCCGGGACAACTAATGAAAAACTGTTTTTT. This codes for CSAPGTTNEKLFF. The rearrangement uses TRBV20-1 and TRBJ1-4; no clear D gene. The V gene's germline CDR1 is DFQATT and CDR2 SNEGSKA (reference sequence). The CDR3 spans 13 residues. V lost 5 bases and J 0 bases, leaving 7 bases between the germline ends.